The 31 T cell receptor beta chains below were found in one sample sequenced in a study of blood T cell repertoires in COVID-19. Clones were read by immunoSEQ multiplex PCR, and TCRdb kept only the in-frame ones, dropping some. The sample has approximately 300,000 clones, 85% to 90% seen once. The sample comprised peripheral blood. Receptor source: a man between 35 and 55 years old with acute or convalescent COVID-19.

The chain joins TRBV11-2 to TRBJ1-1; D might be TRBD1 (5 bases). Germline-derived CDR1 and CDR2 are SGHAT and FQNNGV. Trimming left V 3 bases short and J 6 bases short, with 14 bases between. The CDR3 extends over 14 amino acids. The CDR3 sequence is CASSLPAGVAEAFF. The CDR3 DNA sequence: TGTGCCAGCAGCTTGCCTGCGGGGGTCGCTGAAGCTTTCTTT.

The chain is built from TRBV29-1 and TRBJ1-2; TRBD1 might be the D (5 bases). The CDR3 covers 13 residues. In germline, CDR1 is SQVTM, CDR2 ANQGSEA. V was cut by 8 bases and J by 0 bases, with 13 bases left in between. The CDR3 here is CSLGAEANYGYTF. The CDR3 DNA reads TGCAGCCTAGGGGCAGAAGCTAACTATGGCTACACCTTC.

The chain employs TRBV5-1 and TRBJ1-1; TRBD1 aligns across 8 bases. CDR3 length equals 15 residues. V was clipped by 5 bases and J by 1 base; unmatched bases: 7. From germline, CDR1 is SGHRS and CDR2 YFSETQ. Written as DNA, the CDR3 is TGCGCCAGCAGATATGGAACAGGGGGGAACACTGAAGCTTTCTTT. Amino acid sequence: CASRYGTGGNTEAFF. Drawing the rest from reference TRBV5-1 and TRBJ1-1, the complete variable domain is KAGVTQTPRYLIKTRGQQVTLSCSPISGHRSVSWYQQTPGQGLQFLFEYFSETQRNKGNFPGRFSGRQFSNSRSEMNVSTLELGDSALYLCASRYGTGGNTEAFFGQGTRLTVV.

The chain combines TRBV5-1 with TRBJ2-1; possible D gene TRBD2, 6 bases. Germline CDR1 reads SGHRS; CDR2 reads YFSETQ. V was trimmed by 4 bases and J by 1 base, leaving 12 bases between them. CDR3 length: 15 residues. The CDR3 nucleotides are TGCGCCAGCAGCCCCTGGGGGACTTCCTACAATGAGCAGTTCTTC. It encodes CASSPWGTSYNEQFF.

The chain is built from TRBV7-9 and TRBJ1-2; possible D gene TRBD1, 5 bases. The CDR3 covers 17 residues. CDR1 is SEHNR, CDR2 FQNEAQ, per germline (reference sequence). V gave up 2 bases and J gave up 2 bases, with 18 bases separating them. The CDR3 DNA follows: TGTGCCAGCAGCTTACCGGAAACTCAGGGATTGAACTATGGCTACACCTTC. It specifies CASSLPETQGLNYGYTF.

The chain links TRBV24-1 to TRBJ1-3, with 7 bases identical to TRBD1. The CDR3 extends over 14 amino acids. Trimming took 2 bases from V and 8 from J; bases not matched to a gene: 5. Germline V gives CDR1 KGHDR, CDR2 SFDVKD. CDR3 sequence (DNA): TGTGCCACCAGTGATTCTAGGACAGGCCACACCATATATTTT. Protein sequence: CATSDSRTGHTIYF.

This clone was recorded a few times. The CDR3 protein is CAWSVRRDTEAFF. CDR3 nucleotides: TGTGCCTGGAGTGTACGGAGGGACACTGAAGCTTTCTTT. The J gene is TRBJ1-1, the V gene TRBV30, with no clear D. The CDR3 is 13 amino acids. Deletions cut 0 bases from V and 3 bases from J, with 8 bases between. Germline V CDR1 and CDR2: GTSNPN, SVGIG (reference sequence).

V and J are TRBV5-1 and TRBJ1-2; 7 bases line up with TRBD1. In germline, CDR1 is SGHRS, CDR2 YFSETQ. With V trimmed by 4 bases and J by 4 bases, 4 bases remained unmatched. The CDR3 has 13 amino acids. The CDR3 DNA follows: TGCGCCAGCAGCCCGGGACAGATCTATGGCTACACCTTC. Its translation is CASSPGQIYGYTF.

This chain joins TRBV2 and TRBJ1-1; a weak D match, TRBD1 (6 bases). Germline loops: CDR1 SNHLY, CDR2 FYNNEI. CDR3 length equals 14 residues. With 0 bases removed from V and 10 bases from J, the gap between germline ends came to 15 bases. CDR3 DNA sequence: TGTGCCAGCAGTGAAGCGAGGGCTGTAGGGGGAGCTTTCTTT. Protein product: CASSEARAVGGAFF. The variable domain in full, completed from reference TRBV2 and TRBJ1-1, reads EPEVTQTPSHQVTQMGQEVILRCVPISNHLYFYWYRQILGQKVEFLVSFYNNEISEKSEIFDDQFSVERPDGSNFTLKIRSTKLEDSAMYFCASSEARAVGGAFFGQGTRLTVV.

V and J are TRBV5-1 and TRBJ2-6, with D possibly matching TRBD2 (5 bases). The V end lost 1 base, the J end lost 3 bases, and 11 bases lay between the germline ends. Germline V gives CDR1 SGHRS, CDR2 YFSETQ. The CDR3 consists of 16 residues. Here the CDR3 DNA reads TGCGCCAGCAGCTTGAGGACTTTAAATGGGGCCAACGTCCTGACTTTC. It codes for CASSLRTLNGANVLTF. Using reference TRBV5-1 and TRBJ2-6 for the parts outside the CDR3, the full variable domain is KAGVTQTPRYLIKTRGQQVTLSCSPISGHRSVSWYQQTPGQGLQFLFEYFSETQRNKGNFPGRFSGRQFSNSRSEMNVSTLELGDSALYLCASSLRTLNGANVLTFGAGSRLTVL.

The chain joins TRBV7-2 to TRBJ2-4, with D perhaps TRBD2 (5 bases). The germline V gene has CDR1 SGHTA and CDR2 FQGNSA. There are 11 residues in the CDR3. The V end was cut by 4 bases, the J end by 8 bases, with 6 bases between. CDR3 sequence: CASSSRDIQYF. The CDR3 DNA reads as TGTGCCAGCAGCTCGAGGGACATTCAGTACTTC.

This CDR3 reads CASGEGFKNIQYF. The CDR3 DNA reads as TGCGCCAGCGGGGAGGGGTTCAAAAACATTCAGTACTTC. The chain employs TRBV10-2 and TRBJ2-4; 7 bases are shared with TRBD2. With 8 bases clipped from V and 3 bases from J, the junction kept 4 bases outside the gene matches. CDR1 is WSHSY, CDR2 SAAADI, per germline. This CDR3 comprises 13 residues.

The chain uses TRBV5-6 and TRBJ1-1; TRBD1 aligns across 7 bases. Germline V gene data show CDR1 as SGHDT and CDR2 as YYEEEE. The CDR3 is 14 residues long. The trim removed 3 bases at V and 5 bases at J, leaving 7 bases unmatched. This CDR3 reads CASSSDRAQTEAFF. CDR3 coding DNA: TGTGCCAGCAGCTCCGACAGGGCTCAGACTGAAGCTTTCTTT.

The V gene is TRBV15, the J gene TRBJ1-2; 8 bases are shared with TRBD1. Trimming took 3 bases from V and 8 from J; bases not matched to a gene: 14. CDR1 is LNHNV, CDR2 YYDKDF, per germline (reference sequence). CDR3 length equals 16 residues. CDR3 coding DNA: TGTGCCACCAGCAGGTCGGGGCAGGGGGCCCTGAGGGGCTACACCTTC. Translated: CATSRSGQGALRGYTF.

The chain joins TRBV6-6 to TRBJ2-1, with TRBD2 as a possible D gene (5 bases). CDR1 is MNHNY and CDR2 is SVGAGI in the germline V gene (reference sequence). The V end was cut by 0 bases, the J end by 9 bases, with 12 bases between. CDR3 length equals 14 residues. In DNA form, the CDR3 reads TGTGCCAGCAGTTACTCTGGCCGGGGTAGTGAGCAGTTCTTC. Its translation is CASSYSGRGSEQFF.

CDR3 residues: CASSQDWGGDTQYF. The CDR3 bases are TGCGCCAGCAGTCAGGATTGGGGAGGAGATACGCAGTATTTT. The genes are TRBV23-1 and TRBJ2-3, with D tentatively TRBD2 (6 bases). TRBV23-1 qualifies as an ORF whose function is uncertain. The V gene lost 3 bases and the J gene lost 5 bases, with 12 bases spanning the gap. The CDR3 is made up of 14 amino acids.

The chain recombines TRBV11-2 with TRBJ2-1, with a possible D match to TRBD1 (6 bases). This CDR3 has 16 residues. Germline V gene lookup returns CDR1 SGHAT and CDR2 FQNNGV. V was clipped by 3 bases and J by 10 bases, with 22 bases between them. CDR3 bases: TGTGCCAGCAGCTTGGGCCACGGGACACGGGCCTTGGAGCAGTTCTTC. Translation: CASSLGHGTRALEQFF.

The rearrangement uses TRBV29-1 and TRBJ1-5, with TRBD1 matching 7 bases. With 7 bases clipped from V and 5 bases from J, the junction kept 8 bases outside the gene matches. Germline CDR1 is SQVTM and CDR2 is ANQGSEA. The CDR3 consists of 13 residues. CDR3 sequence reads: CSAGGQKDQPQHF. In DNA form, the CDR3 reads TGCAGCGCTGGGGGACAGAAGGATCAGCCCCAGCATTTT.

DNA of the CDR3: TGCGCCAGCAGCCAAGACCCGGAGACGCAGTATTTT. Encoded protein: CASSQDPETQYF. The rearrangement uses TRBV4-1 and TRBJ2-3; D unresolved. V dropped 0 bases and J dropped 9 bases, with 7 bases sitting between them. Germline-derived CDR1 and CDR2 are MGHRA and YSYEKL. This CDR3 has 12 residues.

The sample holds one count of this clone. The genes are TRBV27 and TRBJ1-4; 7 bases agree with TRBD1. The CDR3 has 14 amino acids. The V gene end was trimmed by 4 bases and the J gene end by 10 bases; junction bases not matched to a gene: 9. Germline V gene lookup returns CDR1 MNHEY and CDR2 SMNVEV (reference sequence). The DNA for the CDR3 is TGTGCCAGCAGTTACTCGACAGGGTTTGGAAAACTGTTTTTT. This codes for CASSYSTGFGKLFF.

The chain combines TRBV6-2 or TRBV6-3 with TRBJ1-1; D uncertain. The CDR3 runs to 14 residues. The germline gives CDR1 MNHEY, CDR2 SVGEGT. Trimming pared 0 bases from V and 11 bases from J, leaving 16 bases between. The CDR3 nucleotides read TGTGCCAGCAGTTACTCGAGCCCCGGCCCTAGGGCTTTCTTT. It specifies CASSYSSPGPRAFF.

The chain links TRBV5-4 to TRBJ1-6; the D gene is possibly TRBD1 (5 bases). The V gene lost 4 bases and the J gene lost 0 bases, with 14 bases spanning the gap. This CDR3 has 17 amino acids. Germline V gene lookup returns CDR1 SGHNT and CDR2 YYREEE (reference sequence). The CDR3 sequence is CASSPAGLNSYNSPLHF. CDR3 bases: TGTGCCAGCAGCCCCGCGGGGCTAAACTCCTATAATTCACCCCTCCACTTT.

The CDR3 DNA is TGTGCCACACAGCCAACAGGGGCCGATAATTCACCCCTCCACTTT. This translates into CATQPTGADNSPLHF. The rearrangement uses TRBV10-3 and TRBJ1-6, with 7 positions matching TRBD1. V was clipped by 10 bases and J by 5 bases; unmatched bases: 11. The germline V gene encodes CDR1 ENHRY and CDR2 SYGVKD. The CDR3 consists of 15 residues.

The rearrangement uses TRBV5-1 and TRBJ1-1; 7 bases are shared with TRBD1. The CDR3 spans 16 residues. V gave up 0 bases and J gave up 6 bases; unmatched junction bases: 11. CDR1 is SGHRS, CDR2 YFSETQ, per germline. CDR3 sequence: CASSLEGTAIWAEAFF. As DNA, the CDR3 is TGCGCCAGCAGCTTGGAGGGGACAGCCATCTGGGCTGAAGCTTTCTTT.

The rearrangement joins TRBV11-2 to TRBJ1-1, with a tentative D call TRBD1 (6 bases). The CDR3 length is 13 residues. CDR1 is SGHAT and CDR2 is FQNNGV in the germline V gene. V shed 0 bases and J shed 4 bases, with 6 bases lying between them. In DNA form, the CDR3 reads TGTGCCAGCAGCTTAGAAGGGGGCACTGAAGCTTTCTTT. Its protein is CASSLEGGTEAFF.

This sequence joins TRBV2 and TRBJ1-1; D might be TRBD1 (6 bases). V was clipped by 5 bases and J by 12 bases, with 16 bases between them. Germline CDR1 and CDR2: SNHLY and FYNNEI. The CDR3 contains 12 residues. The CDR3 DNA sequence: TGTGCCAGCAGTCTTCAGGGGATCGTACCTTTCTTT. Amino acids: CASSLQGIVPFF.

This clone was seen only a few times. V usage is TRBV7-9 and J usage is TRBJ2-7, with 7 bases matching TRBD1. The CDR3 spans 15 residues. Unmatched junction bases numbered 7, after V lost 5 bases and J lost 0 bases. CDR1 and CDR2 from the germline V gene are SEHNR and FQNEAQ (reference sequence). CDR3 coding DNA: TGTGCCAGCAGCCTAACAGGGGTCCCCTCCTACGAGCAGTACTTC. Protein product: CASSLTGVPSYEQYF.

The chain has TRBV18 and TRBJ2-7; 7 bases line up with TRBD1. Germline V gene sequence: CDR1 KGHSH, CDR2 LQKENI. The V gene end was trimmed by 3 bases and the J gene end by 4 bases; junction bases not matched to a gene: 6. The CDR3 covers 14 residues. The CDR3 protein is CASSPGTDSYEQYF. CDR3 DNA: TGTGCCAGCTCACCCGGGACAGACTCATACGAGCAGTACTTC.

For the CDR3, the DNA is TGTGCCAGCAGCCCAAACATAGATACGCAGTATTTT. Its translation: CASSPNIDTQYF. The chain joins TRBV3-1 (or the pseudogene TRBV3-2) to TRBJ2-3; D gene uncertain. Germline-derived CDR1 and CDR2 are LGHDT and YNNKEL (reference sequence). V was shortened by 4 bases and J by 5 bases, with 7 bases between the two germline ends. This CDR3 is built from 12 residues.

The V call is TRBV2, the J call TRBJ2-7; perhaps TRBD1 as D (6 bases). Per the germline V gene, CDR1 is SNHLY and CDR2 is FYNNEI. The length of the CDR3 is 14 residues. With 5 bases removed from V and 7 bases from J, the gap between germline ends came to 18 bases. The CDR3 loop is CASSRTDSWGEQYF. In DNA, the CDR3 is TGTGCCAGCAGTCGGACAGACTCCTGGGGGGAGCAGTACTTC.

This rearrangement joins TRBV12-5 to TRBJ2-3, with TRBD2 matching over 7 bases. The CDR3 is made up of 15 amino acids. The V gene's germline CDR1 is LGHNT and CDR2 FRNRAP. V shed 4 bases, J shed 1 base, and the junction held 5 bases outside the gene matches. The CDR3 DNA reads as TGTGCTAGTGGTTCGCCCCTAGCGGGCACAGATACGCAGTATTTT. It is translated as CASGSPLAGTDTQYF.